What follows are 7 T cell receptor beta chains derived from one specimen sequenced in a study of shared clonotypes between healthy human individuals. Repertoires were generated with immunoSEQ multiplex PCR, while TCRdb's copy carries only in-frame clones and drops some. The sample includes some 2.1 million clones, 85% to 95% of them seen just once. Selected positively for CCR7 and CD45RO-negative, naive CD8 cells excluded terminally differentiated effector memory CD45RA+ cells. The sequenced sample consisted of naive CD8+ T cells from PBMCs. Source of these receptors: a man aged 18 to 29 in good health. Some clones in this sample may be carry-over from other donors' samples.

This chain joins TRBV28 and TRBJ2-1; D may be TRBD1 (6 bases). CDR3 length equals 18 residues. V lost 3 bases and J 4 bases, leaving 22 bases between the germline ends. The V gene's germline CDR1 is MDHEN and CDR2 SYDVKM. This CDR3 reads CASSFSPTLGGKYNEQFF. The CDR3 DNA reads as TGTGCCAGCAGTTTTTCACCCACACTAGGGGGAAAATACAATGAGCAGTTCTTC.

The genes are TRBV9 and TRBJ2-1; possible D gene TRBD2, 7 bases. Germline loops: CDR1 SGDLS, CDR2 YYNGEE. V gave up 3 bases and J gave up 9 bases, with 13 bases separating them. This CDR3 is built from 13 residues. The CDR3 is CASSEWGGTEQFF. DNA for the CDR3: TGTGCCAGCAGCGAGTGGGGGGGCACTGAGCAGTTCTTC.

The rearrangement joins TRBV27 to TRBJ1-1; D not resolved. In germline, CDR1 is MNHEY, CDR2 SMNVEV (reference sequence). V lost 2 bases to trimming and J lost 0 bases, with 16 bases between them. The CDR3 contains 17 residues. The CDR3 loop is CASSLNRPVPMNTEAFF. CDR3 coding DNA: TGTGCCAGCAGTTTAAACCGGCCGGTACCCATGAACACTGAAGCTTTCTTT.

The V gene is TRBV2, the J gene TRBJ2-7; TRBD2 might be the D (5 bases). V gave up 5 bases and J gave up 3 bases, with 11 bases separating them. The CDR3 is 13 amino acids. Germline CDR1 is SNHLY and CDR2 is FYNNEI. CDR3 sequence reads: CASSSGKIYEQYF. The CDR3 DNA sequence: TGTGCCAGCAGTAGCGGTAAAATCTACGAGCAGTACTTC.

The CDR3 loop is CASSLGAGPSNEQFF. DNA of the CDR3: TGTGCCAGCAGCTTAGGGGCGGGCCCTTCTAATGAGCAGTTCTTC. The chain carries TRBV13 and TRBJ2-1; a weak D match, TRBD2 (5 bases). V was shortened by 0 bases and J by 7 bases, with 13 bases between the two germline ends. The CDR3 extends over 15 amino acids. Looked up from germline, CDR1 is PRHDT and CDR2 is FYEKMQ (reference sequence).

The chain is built from TRBV29-1 and TRBJ1-2; tentative D call: TRBD1 (5 bases). Trimming left V 4 bases short and J 0 bases short, with 15 bases between. This CDR3 comprises 15 residues. Germline CDR1 is SQVTM and CDR2 is ANQGSEA. The CDR3 nucleotides read TGCAGCGTTGTGCTGAGGGACCGACCTAACTATGGCTACACCTTC. This translates into CSVVLRDRPNYGYTF.

CDR3: CASSERGGRWSYEQYF. The CDR3 nucleotides read TGTGCCAGCAGTGAGCGAGGCGGGAGGTGGTCCTACGAGCAGTACTTC. The rearrangement uses TRBV2 and TRBJ2-7; 8 bases fit TRBD2. This CDR3 spans 16 amino acids. After removal of 3 bases from V and 1 base from J, the junction contained 8 bases not matched to a gene. Germline V gives CDR1 SNHLY, CDR2 FYNNEI. The variable domain in full, completed from reference TRBV2 and TRBJ2-7, reads EPEVTQTPSHQVTQMGQEVILRCVPISNHLYFYWYRQILGQKVEFLVSFYNNEISEKSEIFDDQFSVERPDGSNFTLKIRSTKLEDSAMYFCASSERGGRWSYEQYFGPGTRLTVT.